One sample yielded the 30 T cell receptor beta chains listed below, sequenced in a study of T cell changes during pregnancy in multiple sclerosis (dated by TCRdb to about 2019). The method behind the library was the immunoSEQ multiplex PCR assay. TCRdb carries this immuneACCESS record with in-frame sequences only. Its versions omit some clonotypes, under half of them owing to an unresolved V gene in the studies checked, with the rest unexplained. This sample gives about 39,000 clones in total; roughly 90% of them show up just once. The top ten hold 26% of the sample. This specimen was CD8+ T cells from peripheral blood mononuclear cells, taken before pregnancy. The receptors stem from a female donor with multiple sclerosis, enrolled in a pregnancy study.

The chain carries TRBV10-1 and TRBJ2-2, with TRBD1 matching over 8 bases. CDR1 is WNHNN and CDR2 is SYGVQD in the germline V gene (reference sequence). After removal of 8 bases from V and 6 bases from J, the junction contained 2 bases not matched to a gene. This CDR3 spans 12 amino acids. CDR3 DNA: TGCGCCAGCGGGGACAGGTCCGGGGAGCTGTTTTTT. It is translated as CASGDRSGELFF.

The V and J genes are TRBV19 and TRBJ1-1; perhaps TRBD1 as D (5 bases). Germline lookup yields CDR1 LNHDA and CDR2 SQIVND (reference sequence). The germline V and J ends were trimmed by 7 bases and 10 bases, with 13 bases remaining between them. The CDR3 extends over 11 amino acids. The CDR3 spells CASIFGGGAFF. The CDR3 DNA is TGTGCCAGTATCTTTGGGGGGGGAGCTTTCTTT.

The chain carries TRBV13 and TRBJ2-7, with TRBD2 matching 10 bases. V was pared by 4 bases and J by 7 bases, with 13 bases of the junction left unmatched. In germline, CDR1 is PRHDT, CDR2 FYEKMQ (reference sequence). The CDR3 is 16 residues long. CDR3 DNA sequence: TGTGCCAGCAGCTCAACTAGCGGGATAGGCTGGGGGGAGCAGTACTTC. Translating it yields CASSSTSGIGWGEQYF.

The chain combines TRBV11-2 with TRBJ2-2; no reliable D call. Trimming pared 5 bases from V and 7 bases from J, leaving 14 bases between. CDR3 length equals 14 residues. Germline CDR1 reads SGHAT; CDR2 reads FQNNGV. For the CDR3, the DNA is TGTGCCAGCAGCCGTCGAGAGCTCTTCGGGGAGCTGTTTTTT. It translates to CASSRRELFGELFF.

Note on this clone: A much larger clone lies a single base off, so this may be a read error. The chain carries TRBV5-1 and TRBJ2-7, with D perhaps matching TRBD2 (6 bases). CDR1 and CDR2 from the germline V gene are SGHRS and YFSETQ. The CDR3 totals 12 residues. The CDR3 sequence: CAGRAGQYEQYF. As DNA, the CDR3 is TGCGCCGGCAGGGCGGGGCAGTACGAGCAGTACTTC.

CDR3 residues: CASSVGGGLYYTF. The CDR3 bases are TGTGCCAGCAGCGTAGGGGGCGGCCTGTACTACACCTTC. The chain recombines TRBV9 with TRBJ1-2; D might be TRBD1 (5 bases). CDR1 is SGDLS and CDR2 is YYNGEE in the germline V gene. Trimming removed 0 bases at V and 10 bases at J, with 13 bases between. The CDR3 is 13 residues long.

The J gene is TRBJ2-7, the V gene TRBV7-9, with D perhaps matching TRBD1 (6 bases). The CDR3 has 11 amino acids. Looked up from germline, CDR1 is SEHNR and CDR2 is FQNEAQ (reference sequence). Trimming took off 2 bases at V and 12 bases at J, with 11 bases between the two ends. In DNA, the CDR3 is TGTGCCAGCAGCTTAAGTACAGGGTTGTACTTC. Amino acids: CASSLSTGLYF.

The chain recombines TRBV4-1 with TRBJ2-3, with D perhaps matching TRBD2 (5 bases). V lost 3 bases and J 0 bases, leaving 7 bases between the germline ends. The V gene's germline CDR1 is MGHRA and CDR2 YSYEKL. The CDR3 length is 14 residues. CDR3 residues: CASSHRTSTDTQYF. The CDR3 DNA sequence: TGCGCCAGCAGCCACAGGACTAGCACAGATACGCAGTATTTT.

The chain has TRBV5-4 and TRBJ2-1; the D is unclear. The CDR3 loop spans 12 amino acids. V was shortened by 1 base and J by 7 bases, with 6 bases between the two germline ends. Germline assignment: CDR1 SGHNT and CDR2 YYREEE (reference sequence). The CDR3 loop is CASSLNWNEQFF. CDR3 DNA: TGTGCCAGCAGCTTGAACTGGAATGAGCAGTTCTTC.

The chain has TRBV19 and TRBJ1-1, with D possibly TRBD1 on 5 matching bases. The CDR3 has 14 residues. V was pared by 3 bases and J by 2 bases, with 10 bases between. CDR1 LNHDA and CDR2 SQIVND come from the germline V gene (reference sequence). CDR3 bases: TGTGCCAGTAGTATGGGCAGGGCAAACACTGAAGCTTTCTTT. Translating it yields CASSMGRANTEAFF. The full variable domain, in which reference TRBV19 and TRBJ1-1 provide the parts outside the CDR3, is DGGITQSPKYLFRKEGQNVTLSCEQNLNHDAMYWYRQDPGQGLRLIYYSQIVNDFQKGDIAEGYSVSREKKESFPLTVTSAQKNPTAFYLCASSMGRANTEAFFGQGTRLTVV.

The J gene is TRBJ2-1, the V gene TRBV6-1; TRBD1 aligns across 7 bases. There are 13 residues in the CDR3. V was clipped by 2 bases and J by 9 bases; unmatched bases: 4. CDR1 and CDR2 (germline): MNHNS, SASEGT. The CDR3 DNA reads TGTGCCAGCAGTGAATGGGACAGCTTTGAGCAGTTCTTC. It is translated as CASSEWDSFEQFF.

The CDR3 region is CASSFLQTGGITDTQYF. As DNA, the CDR3 is TGTGCCAGCAGTTTCCTCCAGACAGGGGGGATCACAGATACGCAGTATTTT. This rearrangement joins TRBV27 to TRBJ2-3; 9 bases map to TRBD1. The J segment lost 2 bases and the V segment lost 3 bases, leaving 9 bases of the junction unmatched. The germline V gene has CDR1 MNHEY and CDR2 SMNVEV (reference sequence). The CDR3 runs 17 residues.

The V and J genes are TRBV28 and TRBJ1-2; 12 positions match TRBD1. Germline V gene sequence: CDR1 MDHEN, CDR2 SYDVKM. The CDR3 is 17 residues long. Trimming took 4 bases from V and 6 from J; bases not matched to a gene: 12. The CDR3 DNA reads TGTGCCAGCAGTTACCGGGACAGGGGGCTCCGCACCGATGGCTACACCTTC. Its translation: CASSYRDRGLRTDGYTF.

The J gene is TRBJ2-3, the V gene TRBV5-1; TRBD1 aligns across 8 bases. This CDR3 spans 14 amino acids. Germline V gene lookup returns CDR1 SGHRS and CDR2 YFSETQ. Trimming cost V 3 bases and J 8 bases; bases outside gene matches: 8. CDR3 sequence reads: CASSSDRVEGTQYF. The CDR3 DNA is TGCGCCAGCAGCTCGGACAGGGTAGAAGGTACGCAGTATTTT.

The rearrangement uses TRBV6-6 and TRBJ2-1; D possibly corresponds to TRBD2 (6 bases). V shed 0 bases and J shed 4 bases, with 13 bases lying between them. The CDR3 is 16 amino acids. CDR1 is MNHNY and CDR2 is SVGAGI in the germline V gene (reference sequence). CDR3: CASSYSAGRTYNEQFF. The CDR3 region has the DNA TGTGCCAGCAGTTACTCGGCGGGACGGACTTACAATGAGCAGTTCTTC.

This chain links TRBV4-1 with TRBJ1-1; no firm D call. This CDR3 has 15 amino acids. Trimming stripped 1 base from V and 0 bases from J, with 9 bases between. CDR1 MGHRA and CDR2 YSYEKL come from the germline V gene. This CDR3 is CASSQGAGMNTEAFF. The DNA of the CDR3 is TGCGCCAGCAGCCAAGGAGCGGGGATGAACACTGAAGCTTTCTTT.

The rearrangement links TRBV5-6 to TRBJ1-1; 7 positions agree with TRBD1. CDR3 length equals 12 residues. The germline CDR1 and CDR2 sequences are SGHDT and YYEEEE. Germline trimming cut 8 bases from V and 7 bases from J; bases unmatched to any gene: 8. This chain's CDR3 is CARRGDRVEAFF. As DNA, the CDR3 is TGTGCCAGGAGGGGTGACAGGGTTGAAGCTTTCTTT.

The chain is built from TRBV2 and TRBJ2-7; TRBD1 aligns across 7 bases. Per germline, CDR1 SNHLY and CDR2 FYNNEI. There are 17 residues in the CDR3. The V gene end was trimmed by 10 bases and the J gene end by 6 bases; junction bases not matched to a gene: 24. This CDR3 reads CATQTGAKGASSGEQYF. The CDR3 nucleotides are TGTGCCACCCAAACAGGGGCGAAGGGTGCGTCTTCGGGCGAGCAGTACTTC.

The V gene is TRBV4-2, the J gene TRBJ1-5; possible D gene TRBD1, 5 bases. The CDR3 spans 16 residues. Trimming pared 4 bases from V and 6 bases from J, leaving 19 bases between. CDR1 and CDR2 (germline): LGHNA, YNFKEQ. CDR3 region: CASSLKRTGGGQPQHF. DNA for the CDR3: TGTGCCAGCAGCCTTAAGCGAACAGGTGGCGGTCAGCCCCAGCATTTT.

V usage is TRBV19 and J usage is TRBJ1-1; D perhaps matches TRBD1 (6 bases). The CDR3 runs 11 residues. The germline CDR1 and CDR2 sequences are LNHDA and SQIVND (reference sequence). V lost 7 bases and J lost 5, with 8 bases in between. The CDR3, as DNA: TGTGCCAGTAAGGGGGTTACTGAAGCTTTCTTT. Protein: CASKGVTEAFF.

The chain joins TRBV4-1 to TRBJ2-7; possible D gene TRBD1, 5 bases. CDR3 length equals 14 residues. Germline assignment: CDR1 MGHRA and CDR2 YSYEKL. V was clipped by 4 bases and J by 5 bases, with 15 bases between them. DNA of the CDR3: TGCGCCAGCAGCCCCCTTCAACAGGACAACGAGCAGTACTTC. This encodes CASSPLQQDNEQYF.

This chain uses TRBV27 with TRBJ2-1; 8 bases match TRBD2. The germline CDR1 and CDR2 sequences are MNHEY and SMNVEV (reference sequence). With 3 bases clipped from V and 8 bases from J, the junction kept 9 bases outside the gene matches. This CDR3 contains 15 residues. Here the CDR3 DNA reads TGTGCCAGCAGTTTTGTCCCCGGGACTAGTTATGAGCAGTTCTTC. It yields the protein CASSFVPGTSYEQFF.

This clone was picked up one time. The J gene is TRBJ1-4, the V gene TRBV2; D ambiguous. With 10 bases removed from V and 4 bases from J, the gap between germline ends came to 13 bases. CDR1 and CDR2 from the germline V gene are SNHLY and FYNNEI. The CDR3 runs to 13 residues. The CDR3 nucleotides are TGTGCCATCCCCGGCGGCGTTAATGAAAAACTGTTTTTT. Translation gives CAIPGGVNEKLFF.

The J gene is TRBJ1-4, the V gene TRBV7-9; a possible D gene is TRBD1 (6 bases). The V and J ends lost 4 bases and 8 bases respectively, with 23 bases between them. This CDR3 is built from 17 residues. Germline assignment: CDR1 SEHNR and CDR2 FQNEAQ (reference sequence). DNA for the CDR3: TGTGCCAGCAGCTCTCCGGCTGGGGGGGCGCTTGAGGAAAAACTGTTTTTT. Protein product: CASSSPAGGALEEKLFF.

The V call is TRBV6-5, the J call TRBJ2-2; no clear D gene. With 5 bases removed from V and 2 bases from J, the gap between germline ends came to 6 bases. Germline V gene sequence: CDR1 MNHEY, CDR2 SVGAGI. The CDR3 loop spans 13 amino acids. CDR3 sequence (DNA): TGTGCCAGCAGTAACGGTAACACCGGGGAGCTGTTTTTT. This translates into CASSNGNTGELFF.

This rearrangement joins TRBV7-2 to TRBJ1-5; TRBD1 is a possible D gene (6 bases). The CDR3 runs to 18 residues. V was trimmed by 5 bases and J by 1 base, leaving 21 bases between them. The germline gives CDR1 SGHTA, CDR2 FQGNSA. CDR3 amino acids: CASSLDSPNRRSNQPQHF. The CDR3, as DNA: TGTGCCAGCAGCCTGGACAGCCCGAATAGACGAAGCAATCAGCCCCAGCATTTT.

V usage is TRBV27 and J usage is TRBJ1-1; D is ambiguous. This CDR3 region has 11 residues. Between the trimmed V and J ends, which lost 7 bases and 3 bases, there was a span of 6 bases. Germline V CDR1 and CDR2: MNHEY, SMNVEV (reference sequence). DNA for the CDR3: TGTGCCAGCAAACGGGACACTGAAGCTTTCTTT. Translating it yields CASKRDTEAFF.

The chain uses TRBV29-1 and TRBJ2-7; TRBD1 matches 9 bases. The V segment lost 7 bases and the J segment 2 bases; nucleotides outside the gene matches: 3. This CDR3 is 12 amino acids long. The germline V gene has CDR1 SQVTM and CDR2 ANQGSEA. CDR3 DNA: TGCAGCGGGACAGGGGATACCTACGAGCAGTACTTC. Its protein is CSGTGDTYEQYF.

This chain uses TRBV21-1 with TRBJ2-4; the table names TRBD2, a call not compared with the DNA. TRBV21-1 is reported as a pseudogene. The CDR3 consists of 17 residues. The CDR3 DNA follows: TGTGCCAGCAGCAAAGCGCGGCAGACGCTAGCCAAAAACATTCAGTACTTC. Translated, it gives CASSKARQTLAKNIQYF.

CDR3 amino acids: CASSVGFRGNGELFF. CDR3 nucleotide sequence: TGTGCCAGCAGCGTAGGTTTCAGGGGGAACGGGGAGCTGTTTTTT. The V and J genes are TRBV9 and TRBJ2-2, with 7 bases fitting TRBD1. The germline V gene encodes CDR1 SGDLS and CDR2 YYNGEE. The length of the CDR3 is 15 residues. The V gene end was trimmed by 0 bases and the J gene end by 7 bases; junction bases not matched to a gene: 6.